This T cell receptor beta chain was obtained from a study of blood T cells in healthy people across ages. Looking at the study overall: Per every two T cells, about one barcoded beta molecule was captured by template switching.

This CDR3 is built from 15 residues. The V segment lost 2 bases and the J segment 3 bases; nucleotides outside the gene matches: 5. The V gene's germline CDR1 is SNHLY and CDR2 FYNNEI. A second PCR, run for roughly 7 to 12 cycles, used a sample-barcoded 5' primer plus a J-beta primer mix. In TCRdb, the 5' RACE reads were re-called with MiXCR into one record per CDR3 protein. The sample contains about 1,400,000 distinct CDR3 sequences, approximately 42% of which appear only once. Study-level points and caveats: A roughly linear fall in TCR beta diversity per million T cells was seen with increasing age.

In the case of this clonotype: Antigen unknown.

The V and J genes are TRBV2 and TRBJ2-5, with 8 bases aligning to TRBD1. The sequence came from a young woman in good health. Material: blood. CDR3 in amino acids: CASSEPRTGKETQYF. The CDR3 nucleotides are TGTGCCAGCAGTGAACCTAGGACAGGGAAAGAGACCCAGTACTTC.